The entry below describes one T cell receptor beta chain. Its antigen is unknown. The junction shows a germline mismatch at one end, possibly a read error. This sample is part of a study of OX40 agonist ivuxolimab in advanced cancers. Turning to the study itself: Hepatocellular carcinoma, melanoma, renal cell or head and neck cancer occurred in dose-escalation patients. Participants averaged roughly 60 years of age (range about 23 to 80) and were roughly 80% male.

Germline V gene lookup returns CDR1 SEHNR and CDR2 FQNEAQ (reference sequence). The CDR3 is 12 residues long. Study observations and caveats: On average, CD8+ T cells had more expanded clones than CD4+. Clonal expansion by week 6 occurred in CD4+ and CD8+ blood T cells (at 0.1 to 3.0 mg/kg).

The method was immunoSEQ multiplex PCR; TCRdb's version includes in-frame clones alone and lacks a portion of them. Of about 32,000 clones in the sample, around nine tenths were seen once. Sequencing used CD4+ or CD8+ T cells sorted from blood, obtained in a trial of the OX40 agonist ivuxolimab. The origin of this receptor is an adult with an advanced solid tumor such as melanoma, head and neck, liver or kidney cancer. The rearrangement links TRBV7-9 to TRBJ1-4; weak D call: TRBD1 (5 bases). The CDR3 loop is CASSLTRDGQAF. The CDR3 DNA reads as TGTGCCAGCAGCTTGACTAGGGACGGTCAAGCCTTT.